A selection of T cell receptor beta chains follows, all from one sample in a study of OX40 agonist ivuxolimab in advanced cancers. Repertoires were generated with immunoSEQ multiplex PCR, while TCRdb's copy carries only in-frame clones and drops some. The sample lists 40,000 to 45,000 clones, 80% occurring once. This specimen was CD4+ or CD8+ T cells sorted from blood, taken in a trial of the OX40 agonist ivuxolimab. The receptors originated from an adult with an advanced solid tumor such as melanoma, head and neck, liver or kidney cancer. CDR3s include the opening cysteine and the closing phenylalanine or tryptophan. A D gene is named only where the DNA matches it firmly. The size of a clone is reported for some rows only, either as once, few or many, or as a class for expanded clones.

v_gene: TRBV5-1; j_gene: TRBJ1-3; d_gene: .; abundance: .; CDR3aa: CASSLRVEGNTIYF; CDR3nt: TGCGCCAGCAGCTTAAGGGTGGAAGGAAACACCATATATTTT
v_gene: TRBV11-3; j_gene: TRBJ1-4; d_gene: .; abundance: .; CDR3aa: CASSPPHEKLFF; CDR3nt: TGTGCCAGCAGCCCCCCCCATGAAAAACTGTTTTTT
v_gene: TRBV10-3; j_gene: TRBJ2-7; d_gene: TRBD2; abundance: once; CDR3aa: CAISESPGGGTYEQYF; CDR3nt: TGTGCCATCAGTGAGTCCCCGGGAGGGGGGACCTACGAGCAGTACTTC
v_gene: TRBV29-1; j_gene: TRBJ2-1; d_gene: .; abundance: .; CDR3aa: CSVDVGGGHNEQFF; CDR3nt: TGCAGCGTTGATGTGGGAGGGGGCCACAATGAGCAGTTCTTC
v_gene: TRBV11-1; j_gene: TRBJ2-7; d_gene: .; abundance: .; CDR3aa: CASSLGPGNYEQYF; CDR3nt: TGTGCCAGCAGCTTAGGGCCGGGGAACTACGAGCAGTACTTC
v_gene: TRBV30; j_gene: TRBJ1-6; d_gene: .; abundance: .; CDR3aa: CASLRTNLPSALHF; CDR3nt: TGTGCCTCCCTGAGGACTAACTTACCCTCGGCCCTCCACTTT
v_gene: TRBV5-1; j_gene: TRBJ2-6; d_gene: .; abundance: once; CDR3aa: CASTGQGGISGANVLTF; CDR3nt: TGCGCCAGCACCGGACAGGGAGGGATCTCTGGGGCCAACGTCCTGACTTTC
v_gene: TRBV5-1; j_gene: TRBJ2-1; d_gene: .; abundance: .; CDR3aa: CASSVGGVGSYNEQFF; CDR3nt: TGCGCCAGCAGCGTTGGAGGAGTGGGCTCCTACAATGAGCAGTTCTTC
v_gene: TRBV9; j_gene: TRBJ2-5; d_gene: .; abundance: .; CDR3aa: CASSVTLQETQYF; CDR3nt: TGTGCCAGCTCTGTGACCCTACAAGAGACCCAGTACTTC
v_gene: TRBV19; j_gene: TRBJ2-2; d_gene: .; abundance: .; CDR3aa: CASSRGPRNTGELFF; CDR3nt: TGTGCCAGTAGTAGGGGGCCGAGGAACACCGGGGAGCTGTTTTTT
v_gene: TRBV6-6; j_gene: TRBJ2-7; d_gene: .; abundance: .; CDR3aa: CASMAGIAYEQYF; CDR3nt: TGTGCCAGCATGGCGGGTATCGCCTACGAGCAGTACTTC
v_gene: TRBV18; j_gene: TRBJ1-4; d_gene: .; abundance: once; CDR3aa: CASSPLDNTEKLFF; CDR3nt: TGTGCCAGCTCACCACTGGACAATACTGAAAAACTGTTTTTT
v_gene: TRBV4-1; j_gene: TRBJ1-3; d_gene: .; abundance: few; CDR3aa: CASSQETSGGNTIYF; CDR3nt: TGCGCCAGCAGCCAAGAAACATCGGGCGGAAACACCATATATTTT
v_gene: TRBV5-1; j_gene: TRBJ2-1; d_gene: TRBD1; abundance: .; CDR3aa: CASSTGGQYNEQFF; CDR3nt: TGCGCCAGCAGCACTGGGGGACAGTACAATGAGCAGTTCTTC
v_gene: TRBV6-5; j_gene: TRBJ1-6; d_gene: .; abundance: .; CDR3aa: CASSYLAGDNSPLHF; CDR3nt: TGTGCCAGCAGTTACTTGGCAGGGGACAATTCACCCCTCCACTTT
v_gene: TRBV5-1; j_gene: TRBJ2-1; d_gene: .; abundance: .; CDR3aa: CASSATGSNEQFF; CDR3nt: TGCGCCAGCAGCGCGACAGGTTCGAATGAGCAGTTCTTC
v_gene: TRBV7-8; j_gene: TRBJ2-1; d_gene: TRBD2; abundance: .; CDR3aa: CASSPGLAGAVGEQFF; CDR3nt: TGTGCCAGCAGCCCGGGACTAGCGGGGGCGGTCGGTGAGCAGTTCTTC
v_gene: TRBV6-1; j_gene: TRBJ2-1; d_gene: .; abundance: .; CDR3aa: CAGRRNYNEQFF; CDR3nt: TGTGCCGGCCGACGGAATTACAATGAGCAGTTCTTC
v_gene: TRBV5-1; j_gene: TRBJ2-1; d_gene: TRBD1; abundance: .; CDR3aa: CASSLTGTGTYNEQFF; CDR3nt: TGCGCCAGCAGCTTGACCGGGACAGGTACCTACAATGAGCAGTTCTTC
v_gene: TRBV7-2; j_gene: TRBJ2-3; d_gene: TRBD2; abundance: .; CDR3aa: CASSLPAGGLDTQYF; CDR3nt: TGTGCCAGCAGCTTACCTGCGGGAGGGTTAGATACGCAGTATTTT
v_gene: TRBV20-1; j_gene: TRBJ1-2; d_gene: .; abundance: .; CDR3aa: CSAKGYGYTF; CDR3nt: TGCAGTGCTAAGGGTTATGGCTACACCTTC
v_gene: TRBV27; j_gene: TRBJ1-4; d_gene: TRBD1; abundance: once; CDR3aa: CASSSGRGQDSREKLFF; CDR3nt: TGTGCCAGCAGTTCGGGCAGGGGGCAGGACAGTCGTGAAAAACTGTTTTTT
v_gene: TRBV7-9; j_gene: TRBJ2-7; d_gene: .; abundance: few; CDR3aa: CASSLTASEQYF; CDR3nt: TGTGCCAGCAGCTTGACGGCCTCCGAGCAGTACTTC
v_gene: TRBV6-1; j_gene: TRBJ1-1; d_gene: .; abundance: .; CDR3aa: CASSAGTPLAEAFF; CDR3nt: TGTGCCAGCAGTGCTGGGACGCCTCTGGCTGAAGCTTTCTTT
v_gene: TRBV29-1; j_gene: TRBJ1-2; d_gene: .; abundance: .; CDR3aa: CALYGGGGYTF; CDR3nt: TGCGCCCTTTATGGGGGTGGGGGCTACACCTTC
v_gene: TRBV30; j_gene: TRBJ2-1; d_gene: .; abundance: few; CDR3aa: CAWSVSPVNYRSSHEQFF; CDR3nt: TGTGCCTGGAGTGTATCGCCCGTTAATTACCGGTCTAGCCATGAGCAGTTCTTC
v_gene: TRBV19; j_gene: TRBJ1-5; d_gene: .; abundance: few; CDR3aa: CAIQNPNQPQHF; CDR3nt: TGTGCCATCCAGAACCCCAATCAGCCCCAGCATTTT
v_gene: TRBV6-5; j_gene: TRBJ2-1; d_gene: TRBD2; abundance: .; CDR3aa: CASSLAGVTNEQFF; CDR3nt: TGTGCCAGCAGTTTAGCGGGAGTCACAAATGAGCAGTTCTTC
v_gene: TRBV19; j_gene: TRBJ2-1; d_gene: .; abundance: .; CDR3aa: CASSRAGPYNEQFF; CDR3nt: TGTGCCAGTAGTAGAGCGGGCCCTTACAATGAGCAGTTCTTC
v_gene: TRBV7-2; j_gene: TRBJ2-7; d_gene: TRBD1; abundance: .; CDR3aa: CASSLGRDRGGEQYF; CDR3nt: TGTGCCAGCAGCTTAGGCAGGGACAGGGGAGGCGAGCAGTACTTC
v_gene: TRBV25-1; j_gene: TRBJ2-1; d_gene: TRBD2; abundance: .; CDR3aa: CASSRLREGSYNEQFF; CDR3nt: TGTGCCAGCAGTAGACTTAGGGAGGGGTCCTACAATGAGCAGTTCTTC
v_gene: TRBV5-1; j_gene: TRBJ2-5; d_gene: .; abundance: .; CDR3aa: CASSLGTRSLQETQYF; CDR3nt: TGCGCCAGCAGCTTGGGTACTAGATCCCTCCAAGAGACCCAGTACTTC
v_gene: TRBV7-2; j_gene: TRBJ1-3; d_gene: TRBD1; abundance: once; CDR3aa: CASSPSPGQGTGNTIYF; CDR3nt: TGTGCCAGCAGCCCTAGTCCGGGACAGGGGACTGGAAACACCATATATTTT
v_gene: TRBV19; j_gene: TRBJ2-1; d_gene: TRBD2; abundance: .; CDR3aa: CASSTSAQDLAGYNEQFF; CDR3nt: TGTGCCAGTAGTACTTCCGCACAAGACCTAGCGGGATACAATGAGCAGTTCTTC
v_gene: TRBV20-1; j_gene: TRBJ2-1; d_gene: .; abundance: .; CDR3aa: CSAGSFEQFF; CDR3nt: TGCAGTGCTGGGTCGTTTGAGCAGTTCTTC
v_gene: TRBV7-2; j_gene: TRBJ2-7; d_gene: TRBD2; abundance: .; CDR3aa: CASSFSSGLSYEQYF; CDR3nt: TGTGCCAGCAGCTTTTCTAGCGGGCTCTCCTACGAGCAGTACTTC
v_gene: TRBV27; j_gene: TRBJ1-1; d_gene: .; abundance: .; CDR3aa: CASRFSSGVSTEAFF; CDR3nt: TGTGCCAGCCGTTTTTCGTCAGGGGTAAGCACTGAAGCTTTCTTT
v_gene: TRBV7-9; j_gene: TRBJ1-1; d_gene: .; abundance: .; CDR3aa: CASSLDTGGTEAFF; CDR3nt: TGTGCCAGCAGCTTAGATACGGGGGGCACTGAAGCTTTCTTT
v_gene: TRBV28; j_gene: TRBJ2-7; d_gene: TRBD2; abundance: few; CDR3aa: CASTTGTSGKEQYF; CDR3nt: TGTGCCAGCACTACCGGGACTAGCGGGAAAGAGCAGTACTTC
v_gene: TRBV7-8; j_gene: TRBJ2-1; d_gene: TRBD2; abundance: .; CDR3aa: CASSLGAGVSYNEQFF; CDR3nt: TGTGCCAGCAGCTTAGGGGCGGGAGTGTCCTACAATGAGCAGTTCTTC
v_gene: TRBV5-3; j_gene: TRBJ2-1; d_gene: .; abundance: .; CDR3aa: CARSCCPSGNEQFF; CDR3nt: TGTGCCAGAAGTTGTTGTCCGAGCGGCAATGAGCAGTTCTTC
v_gene: TRBV29-1; j_gene: TRBJ1-1; d_gene: .; abundance: few; CDR3aa: CSVRGQDRAFF; CDR3nt: TGCAGCGTGCGGGGCCAGGATAGGGCTTTCTTT
v_gene: TRBV9; j_gene: TRBJ2-1; d_gene: .; abundance: few; CDR3aa: CASSPSRDFYNEQFF; CDR3nt: TGTGCCAGCAGCCCGTCCCGGGACTTTTACAATGAGCAGTTCTTC
v_gene: TRBV7-9; j_gene: TRBJ1-1; d_gene: .; abundance: .; CDR3aa: CASRDKVLNTEAFF; CDR3nt: TGTGCCAGCAGGGACAAGGTTCTGAACACTGAAGCTTTCTTT
v_gene: TRBV28; j_gene: TRBJ1-5; d_gene: .; abundance: .; CDR3aa: CASSFAAGPYQPQHF; CDR3nt: TGTGCCAGCAGTTTTGCAGCAGGGCCTTATCAGCCCCAGCATTTT
v_gene: TRBV6-1; j_gene: TRBJ1-5; d_gene: .; abundance: .; CDR3aa: CASSVGGHQPQHF; CDR3nt: TGTGCCAGCAGTGTGGGGGGACATCAGCCCCAGCATTTT